The 26 T cell receptor beta chains presented below share a single source sample, sequenced in a study of T cell repertoires in cytomegalovirus infection. Via MiXCR, TCRdb re-called the reads, giving one row per CDR3 protein. The top ten hold less than 9.5% of the sample, which has hundreds of thousands of distinct CDR3 sequences, 24% seen once. The sample comprised CD8+ T cells from PBMCs. These receptors were collected from a human donor in good health (CMV status not recorded). Some clones in this sample may be carry-over from other donors' samples.

The V call is TRBV7-9, the J call TRBJ2-7; D assignment may be TRBD1 or TRBD2 (5 bases each). Germline CDR1 SEHNR, CDR2 FQNEAQ (reference sequence). Trimming removed 8 bases at V and 1 base at J, with 24 bases between. The CDR3 totals 17 residues. The CDR3 here is CASYPAYYRRSSYEQYF. Here the CDR3 DNA reads TGTGCCAGCTACCCTGCCTATTACAGGAGGAGTTCCTACGAGCAGTACTTC.

This clonotype has ten or more counts. The CDR3 coding sequence is TGTGCCAGCAGCTTAGGGCCGGGACAGGGTTACGAGCAGTACTTC. This encodes CASSLGPGQGYEQYF. V gene TRBV7-2 combines with J gene TRBJ2-7, with 9 bases matching TRBD1. Looked up from germline, CDR1 is SGHTA and CDR2 is FQGNSA. J lost 4 bases, V lost 1 base, and 5 bases had no gene match. CDR3 length equals 15 residues. Using reference TRBV7-2 and TRBJ2-7 for the parts outside the CDR3, the full variable domain is GAGVSQSPSNKVTEKGKDVELRCDPISGHTALYWYRQSLGQGLEFLIYFQGNSAPDKSGLPSDRFSAERTGGSVSTLTIQRTQQEDSAVYLCASSLGPGQGYEQYFGPGTRLTVT.

This clonotype was recorded at least ten times. The V gene is TRBV12-3 or TRBV12-4, the J gene TRBJ2-5, with D hard to call. Trimming took 3 bases from V and 4 from J, leaving 12 bases between them. The CDR3 is 14 residues long. CDR3 amino acids: CASSFWQEPETQYF. The CDR3 coding sequence is TGTGCCAGCAGTTTTTGGCAAGAACCAGAGACCCAGTACTTC.

This clonotype was counted only a few times. This rearrangement joins TRBV7-9 to TRBJ1-2, with TRBD1 as a possible D gene (5 bases). Germline V CDR1 and CDR2: SEHNR, FQNEAQ (reference sequence). Trimming left V 3 bases short and J 5 bases short, with 10 bases between. The CDR3 covers 13 residues. Here the CDR3 reads CASSLGEWYGYTF. The CDR3 nucleotides read TGTGCCAGCAGCTTGGGGGAGTGGTATGGCTACACCTTC. Using reference TRBV7-9 and TRBJ1-2 for the parts outside the CDR3, the full variable domain is DTGVSQNPRHKITKRGQNVTFRCDPISEHNRLYWYRQTLGQGPEFLTYFQNEAQLEKSRLLSDRFSAERPKGSFSTLEIQRTEQGDSAMYLCASSLGEWYGYTFGSGTRLTVV.

This clonotype was observed a handful of times. The gene calls are TRBV29-1 and TRBJ2-3; TRBD1 is a possible D gene (6 bases). The CDR3 runs 15 residues. Germline-derived CDR1 and CDR2 are SQVTM and ANQGSEA. Trimming took 0 bases from V and 6 from J, leaving 16 bases between them. CDR3 residues: CSVEERYNRGDTQYF. The CDR3 coding sequence is TGCAGCGTTGAAGAACGATATAATAGGGGGGATACGCAGTATTTT.

This clonotype has only a few counts. The chain links TRBV6-4 to TRBJ2-1; perhaps TRBD2 as D (6 bases). The CDR3 covers 17 residues. The germline V gene encodes CDR1 MRHNA and CDR2 SNTAGT. The V end was cut by 3 bases, the J end by 6 bases, with 21 bases between. CDR3 sequence reads: CASSEIIARGWCNEQFF. DNA for the CDR3: TGTGCCAGCAGTGAGATAATAGCGCGGGGTTGGTGCAATGAGCAGTTCTTC.

This clonotype was counted a few times. The V gene is TRBV20-1, the J gene TRBJ2-1; D gene ambiguous. Trimming pared 1 base from V and 0 bases from J, leaving 7 bases between. This CDR3 spans 14 amino acids. CDR1 and CDR2 (germline): DFQATT, SNEGSKA (reference sequence). The CDR3 sequence: CSARVSDSYNEQFF. The CDR3 nucleotides are TGCAGTGCTAGAGTGAGCGACTCCTACAATGAGCAGTTCTTC.

The CDR3 bases are TGTGCCAGCCTCCCCTGGCCTAACACGGAGACCCAGTACTTC. Translating it yields CASLPWPNTETQYF. This chain joins TRBV6-5 and TRBJ2-5, with D uncertain. The CDR3 extends over 14 amino acids. The germline gives CDR1 MNHEY, CDR2 SVGAGI. Trimming took 8 bases from V and 5 from J, leaving 18 bases between them.

This clonotype was recorded a few times. V and J are TRBV6-2 or TRBV6-3 and TRBJ2-7; 10 nucleotides align to TRBD1. Germline assignment: CDR1 MNHEY and CDR2 SVGEGT. The junction had 11 bases not matched to a gene; V was cut back by 2 bases and J by 1 base. CDR3 length: 18 residues. The CDR3: CASSYPRQGANPSYEQYV. In nucleotides, the CDR3 is TGTGCCAGCAGTTACCCACGACAGGGGGCGAACCCGTCCTACGAGCAGTACGTC.

The rearrangement links TRBV24-1 to TRBJ1-2, with D perhaps matching TRBD1 (5 bases). V lost 0 bases and J 1 base, leaving 11 bases between the germline ends. Germline CDR1 reads KGHDR; CDR2 reads SFDVKD. This CDR3 is 16 amino acids long. CDR3 loop: CATSDLHHGGNYGYTF. Written as DNA, the CDR3 is TGTGCCACCAGTGATTTGCACCATGGGGGTAACTATGGCTACACCTTC.

The CDR3: CASSPGRKADTQYF. The CDR3 DNA follows: TGTGCCAGCAGCCCGGGGCGGAAGGCAGATACGCAGTATTTT. The V and J genes are TRBV5-4 and TRBJ2-3, with D perhaps being TRBD1 or TRBD2 (5 bases each). The germline V and J ends were trimmed by 4 bases and 4 bases, with 13 bases remaining between them. Germline loops: CDR1 SGHNT, CDR2 YYREEE (reference sequence). The CDR3 is made up of 14 amino acids.

In the case of this clonotype: A read error is possible here, since a much larger clone lies one base away. This chain links TRBV6-1 with TRBJ1-1; D possibly corresponds to TRBD1 (5 bases). V was cut by 0 bases and J by 1 base, with 9 bases left in between. The CDR3 runs 15 residues. The germline gives CDR1 MNHNS, CDR2 SASEGT. CDR3 DNA sequence: TGTGCCAGCAGTGAAGCATGGGGCACGAACACTGAAGCTTTCTTT. Translated, it gives CASSEAWGTNTEAFF.

This clonotype has more than one count but fewer than ten. The chain links TRBV6-2 or TRBV6-3 to TRBJ2-7; 9 bases match TRBD1. Germline CDR1 reads MNHEY; CDR2 reads SVGEGT. The CDR3 consists of 13 residues. The V and J ends lost 7 bases and 7 bases, in that order; junction bases with no gene match: 8. CDR3 loop: CASKEQGAKEQYV. The CDR3 DNA reads as TGTGCCAGCAAGGAACAGGGGGCCAAGGAGCAGTACGTC.

CDR3 sequence (DNA): TGTGCCAGCAGCTTAGCGCGGTCAGGGGGGAGCACTGAAGCTTTCTTT. This gives the protein CASSLARSGGSTEAFF. The genes are TRBV7-6 and TRBJ1-1; 7 nucleotides line up with TRBD1. The V gene end was trimmed by 0 bases and the J gene end by 4 bases; junction bases not matched to a gene: 8. Germline V gene data show CDR1 as SGHVS and CDR2 as FNYEAQ. The CDR3 totals 16 residues.

The chain has TRBV6-2 or TRBV6-3 and TRBJ2-1; no clear D gene. CDR1 is MNHEY, CDR2 SVGEGT, per germline. The ends were cut back, 2 bases at V and 9 bases at J, with 11 bases in the middle. This CDR3 has 13 residues. The CDR3 loop is CASSYLGSSEQFF. In DNA, the CDR3 is TGTGCCAGCAGTTACCTAGGGTCAAGTGAGCAGTTCTTC.

V and J are TRBV29-1 and TRBJ2-2; 12 bases are a match to TRBD2. This CDR3 spans 18 amino acids. Germline trimming cut 1 base from V and 8 bases from J; bases unmatched to any gene: 14. The V gene's germline CDR1 is SQVTM and CDR2 ANQGSEA. This chain's CDR3 is CSVEVVPTSGGSEGELFF. The CDR3 DNA follows: TGCAGCGTTGAAGTTGTCCCTACTAGCGGGGGGTCGGAAGGGGAGCTGTTTTTT.

The gene calls are TRBV7-6 and TRBJ1-5, with D maybe TRBD1 (5 bases). V was clipped by 5 bases and J by 7 bases, with 15 bases between them. Germline V CDR1 and CDR2: SGHVS, FNYEAQ. The CDR3 loop spans 14 amino acids. This CDR3 is CASSPAIGDQPQHF. The CDR3 nucleotides are TGTGCCAGCAGCCCAGCCATAGGGGACCAGCCCCAGCATTTT.

V is TRBV2 and J is TRBJ2-3, with D unresolved. V was cut by 10 bases and J by 3 bases, with 14 bases left in between. The CDR3 length is 13 residues. Germline V gene data show CDR1 as SNHLY and CDR2 as FYNNEI. CDR3 bases: TGTGCCACCAGCCCCTTCGGGACAGATACGCAGTATTTT. Its protein is CATSPFGTDTQYF.

This clonotype was seen only a few times. This chain uses TRBV9 with TRBJ2-1; 9 bases align to TRBD1. The V segment lost 2 bases and the J segment 5 bases; nucleotides outside the gene matches: 8. Germline V gives CDR1 SGDLS, CDR2 YYNGEE. CDR3 length equals 16 residues. The CDR3 nucleotides read TGTGCCAGCAGCGTTACCGGGACAGGGCTCGACAATGAGCAGTTCTTC. Translated: CASSVTGTGLDNEQFF.

This chain uses TRBV5-6 with TRBJ1-2; D not resolved. Germline V gene sequence: CDR1 SGHDT, CDR2 YYEEEE. The CDR3 totals 14 residues. The germline V and J ends were trimmed by 6 bases and 4 bases, with 16 bases remaining between them. In nucleotides, the CDR3 is TGTGCCAGCAACGAGTTAATGGAGTCCTATGGCTACACCTTC. This encodes CASNELMESYGYTF. Variable domain in full (rest from reference TRBV5-6 and TRBJ1-2): DAGVTQSPTHLIKTRGQQVTLRCSPKSGHDTVSWYQQALGQGPQFIFQYYEEEERQRGNFPDRFSGHQFPNYSSELNVNALLLGDSALYLCASNELMESYGYTFGSGTRLTVV.

In this sample, this clonotype turned up many times. The chain is built from TRBV7-2 and TRBJ2-5; D possibly corresponds to TRBD2 (6 bases). The CDR3 has 17 residues. With 2 bases removed from V and 5 bases from J, the gap between germline ends came to 21 bases. CDR1 is SGHTA and CDR2 is FQGNSA in the germline V gene. The CDR3 loop is CASSLNPGLRPKETQYF. CDR3 bases: TGTGCCAGCAGCTTAAACCCGGGACTCCGTCCCAAGGAGACCCAGTACTTC. The full variable domain, its missing parts supplied by reference TRBV7-2 and TRBJ2-5, is GAGVSQSPSNKVTEKGKDVELRCDPISGHTALYWYRQSLGQGLEFLIYFQGNSAPDKSGLPSDRFSAERTGGSVSTLTIQRTQQEDSAVYLCASSLNPGLRPKETQYFGPGTRLLVL.

This clonotype was seen a few times. The chain employs TRBV6-6 and TRBJ2-3, with D unclear. V was pared by 5 bases and J by 3 bases, with 6 bases between. CDR1 is MNHNY, CDR2 SVGAGI, per germline (reference sequence). The CDR3 is 12 residues long. The chain's CDR3 is CASSQQTDTQYF. CDR3 in DNA: TGTGCCAGCAGTCAACAAACAGATACGCAGTATTTT.

The chain uses TRBV4-1 and TRBJ2-3; D perhaps matches TRBD2 (6 bases). This CDR3 is 15 amino acids long. Deletions cut 4 bases from V and 4 bases from J, with 15 bases between. CDR1 is MGHRA and CDR2 is YSYEKL in the germline V gene. Written as DNA, the CDR3 is TGCGCCAGCAGCCGATACGGGACTGAACCAGATACGCAGTATTTT. Protein product: CASSRYGTEPDTQYF.

The chain carries TRBV20-1 and TRBJ1-2; D call uncertain. The CDR3 sequence is 12 residues long. Trimming removed 3 bases from V and 8 bases from J, with 13 bases in between. CDR1 DFQATT and CDR2 SNEGSKA come from the germline V gene (reference sequence). DNA of the CDR3: TGCAGTGCTAGGGTTCCCACGGGCGGCTACACCTTC. Residues: CSARVPTGGYTF.

This clonotype was found many times. The genes are TRBV7-6 and TRBJ2-1; the match to TRBD2 covers 7 bases. The CDR3 extends over 15 amino acids. V lost 2 bases and J lost 4; bases outside the gene matches: 5. Germline V gives CDR1 SGHVS, CDR2 FNYEAQ. This chain's CDR3 is CASSLWEGSYNEQFF. For the CDR3, the DNA is TGTGCCAGCAGCTTATGGGAGGGGTCATACAATGAGCAGTTCTTC.

This clonotype was recorded a few times. The chain joins TRBV24-1 to TRBJ2-5; D not resolved. Germline V gives CDR1 KGHDR, CDR2 SFDVKD. CDR3 length: 12 amino acids. The V gene lost 1 base and the J gene lost 5 bases, with 4 bases spanning the gap. The CDR3 DNA reads TGTGCCACCAGTGATTTCTCTGAGACCCAGTACTTC. Its protein product is CATSDFSETQYF.